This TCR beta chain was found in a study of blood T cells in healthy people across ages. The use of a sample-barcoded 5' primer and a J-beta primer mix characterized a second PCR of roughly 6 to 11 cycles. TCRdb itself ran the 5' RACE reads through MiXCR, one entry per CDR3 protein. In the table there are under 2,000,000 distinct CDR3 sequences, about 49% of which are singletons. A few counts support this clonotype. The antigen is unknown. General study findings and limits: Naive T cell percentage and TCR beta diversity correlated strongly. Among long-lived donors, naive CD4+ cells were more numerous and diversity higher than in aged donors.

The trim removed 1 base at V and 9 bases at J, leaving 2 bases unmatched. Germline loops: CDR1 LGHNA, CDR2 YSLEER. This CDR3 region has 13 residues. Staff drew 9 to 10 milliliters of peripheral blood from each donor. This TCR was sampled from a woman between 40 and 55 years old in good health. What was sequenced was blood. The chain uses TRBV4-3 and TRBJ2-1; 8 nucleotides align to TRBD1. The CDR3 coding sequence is TGCGCCAGCAGCCAAGTACAGGGGGGTGAGCAGTTCTTC. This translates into CASSQVQGGEQFF.